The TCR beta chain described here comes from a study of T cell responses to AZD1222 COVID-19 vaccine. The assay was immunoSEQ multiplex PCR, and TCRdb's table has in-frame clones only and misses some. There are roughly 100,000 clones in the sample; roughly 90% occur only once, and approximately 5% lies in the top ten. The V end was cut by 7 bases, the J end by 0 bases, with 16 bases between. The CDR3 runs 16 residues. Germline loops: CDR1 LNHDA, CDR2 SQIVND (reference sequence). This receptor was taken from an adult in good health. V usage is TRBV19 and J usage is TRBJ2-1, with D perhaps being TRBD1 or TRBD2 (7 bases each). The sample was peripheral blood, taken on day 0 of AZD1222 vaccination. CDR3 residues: CASTAGAGGSYNEQFF. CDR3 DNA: TGTGCCAGTACCGCGGGGGCAGGGGGCTCCTACAATGAGCAGTTCTTC.